This T cell receptor beta chain was sequenced in a study of CD8 T cells in ankylosing spondylitis. TCRdb recomputed calls from the 5' RACE reads with MiXCR, one row per CDR3 protein. The table lists hundreds of thousands of distinct CDR3 sequences, 12% of them singletons, with approximately 0.51% in the top ten. Overall study findings and caveats: There was a TCR beta motif, made of several highly homologous variants, that appeared characteristic of ankylosing spondylitis blood.

The CDR3 sequence is 13 residues long. Deletions cut 2 bases from V and 2 bases from J, with 7 bases between. From germline, CDR1 is SGHVS and CDR2 FQNEAQ. Concerning this clonotype itself: What it binds is not known.

The rearrangement joins TRBV7-8 to TRBJ2-7; no clear D. The sequenced sample was blood, either unsorted or a sorted T cell fraction (not recorded which). This TCR was sampled from a male donor with ankylosing spondylitis. The CDR3 reads CASSLWVAYEQYF. CDR3 nucleotides: TGTGCCAGCAGCTTATGGGTTGCCTACGAGCAGTACTTC.